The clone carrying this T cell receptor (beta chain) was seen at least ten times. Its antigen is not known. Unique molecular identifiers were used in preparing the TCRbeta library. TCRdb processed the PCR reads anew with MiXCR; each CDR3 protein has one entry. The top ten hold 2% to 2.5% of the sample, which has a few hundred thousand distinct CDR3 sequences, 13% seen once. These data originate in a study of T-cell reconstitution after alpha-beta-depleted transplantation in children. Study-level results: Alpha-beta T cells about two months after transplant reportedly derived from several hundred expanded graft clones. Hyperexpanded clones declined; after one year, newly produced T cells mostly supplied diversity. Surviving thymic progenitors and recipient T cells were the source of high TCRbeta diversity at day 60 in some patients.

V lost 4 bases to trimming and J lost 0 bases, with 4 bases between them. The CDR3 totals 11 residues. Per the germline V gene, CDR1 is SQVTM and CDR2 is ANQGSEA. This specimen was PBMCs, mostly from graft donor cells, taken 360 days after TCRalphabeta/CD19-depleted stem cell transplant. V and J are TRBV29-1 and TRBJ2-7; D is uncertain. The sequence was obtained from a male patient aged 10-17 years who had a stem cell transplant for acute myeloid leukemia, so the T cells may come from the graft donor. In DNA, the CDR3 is TGCAGCGTTGGGGTCTCCTACGAGCAGTACTTC. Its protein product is CSVGVSYEQYF.